The rows below give T cell receptor beta chains drawn from one sample of a study of radiation and T cells in renal cell carcinoma. TCRdb's table, derived via immunoSEQ multiplex PCR, lists solely in-frame clones and lacks some. Among under 55,000 clones listed, about 80% were seen once. Sequencing used blood, obtained from a patient whose treatment included radiotherapy and nephrectomy. Source of these receptors: a woman in her seventies with renal cell carcinoma. The CDR3 runs from the conserved cysteine through the conserved F or W. The D gene is left open where the match is weak. Size values are once, few and many counts, or a class for expanded clones, and some rows have none.

>NA|NA|13|TRBJ1-4|TRBV19
TGTGCCAGTAGGAGGACGGATAATGAAAAACTGTTTTTT
CASRRTDNEKLFF
>NA|NA|16|TRBJ2-1|TRBV6-6
TGTGCCAGCAGTTACTCGATAGGGACAACCAATAATGAGCAGTTCTTC
CASSYSIGTTNNEQFF
>NA|NA|16|TRBJ2-3|TRBV7-3
TGTGCCAGCAGCTTAACAGGGGGGATTTCGACAGATACGCAGTATTTT
CASSLTGGISTDTQYF
>TRBD1|NA|15|TRBJ2-3|TRBV10-3
TGTGCCATCACCGGACAGGGCGCGGGCACAGATACGCAGTATTTT
CAITGQGAGTDTQYF
>NA|NA|16|TRBJ2-2|TRBV7-2
TGTGCCAGCAGCTCCCTCCGGGGGGCAGACACCGGGGAGCTGTTTTTT
CASSSLRGADTGELFF
>NA|NA|14|TRBJ1-4|TRBV5-1
TGCGCCAGCAGCCGGGACGGCGAGAATGAAAAACTGTTTTTT
CASSRDGENEKLFF
>NA|NA|13|TRBJ2-7|TRBV9
TGTGCCAGCAGCGGGGGACTGTCCTACGAGCAGTACTTC
CASSGGLSYEQYF
>TRBD1|NA|14|TRBJ1-2|TRBV5-6
TGTGCCAGCAGCTTGGACAGGGGGACCTATGGCTACACCTTC
CASSLDRGTYGYTF
>TRBD1|NA|13|TRBJ1-1|TRBV7-2
TGTGCCAGCAGCTACTACAGGGGCACTGAAGCTTTCTTT
CASSYYRGTEAFF
>TRBD1|NA|14|TRBJ1-1|TRBV11-1
TGTGCCAGCAGCTTGAACCAGGGGGGGACTGAAGCTTTCTTT
CASSLNQGGTEAFF
>NA|NA|13|TRBJ2-1|TRBV2
TGTGCCAGCAGTGAACGCCATTACAATGAGCAGTTCTTC
CASSERHYNEQFF
>NA|NA|12|TRBJ2-7|TRBV10-1
TGCGCCAGCATCGAGGGGGGGAAGGAGCAGTACTTC
CASIEGGKEQYF
>NA|NA|14|TRBJ1-1|TRBV18
TGTGCCAGCTCACGTTTACAGGAGAACACTGAAGCTTTCTTT
CASSRLQENTEAFF
>TRBD2|NA|14|TRBJ2-7|TRBV7-9
TGTGCCAGCAGCTTCGGGACTAGTGGTTACGAGCAGTACTTC
CASSFGTSGYEQYF
>NA|NA|13|TRBJ1-2|TRBV18
TGTGCCAGCTCAGCGGAAGGGTCCCATGGCTACACCTTC
CASSAEGSHGYTF
>TRBD1|once|16|TRBJ2-7|TRBV5-1
TGCGCCAGCAGCCCCTCGGACAGGGGACACGACTACGAGCAGTACTTC
CASSPSDRGHDYEQYF
>NA|NA|13|TRBJ2-7|TRBV5-1
TGCGCCAGCAGCTTGGACAGGACCTACGAGCAGTACTTC
CASSLDRTYEQYF
>NA|NA|14|TRBJ1-5|TRBV7-2
TGTGCCAGCAGCTTAGAGGGGGGGATGAAGCCCCAGCATTTT
CASSLEGGMKPQHF
>NA|NA|14|TRBJ1-2|TRBV6-5
TGTGCCAGCAGGATGATACAGGAATACTATGGCTACACCTTC
CASRMIQEYYGYTF
>NA|NA|13|TRBJ1-2|TRBV7-9
TGTGCCAGCAGCTTAGCAGGGGTGGATGGCTACACCTTC
CASSLAGVDGYTF
>NA|NA|16|TRBJ2-1|TRBV7-6
TGTGCCAGCAGCTTGTCGGGCGGCTACTCCTACAATGAGCAGTTCTTC
CASSLSGGYSYNEQFF
>TRBD2|NA|16|TRBJ2-4|TRBV18
TGTGCCAGCTCACCACTAGCGGGAGATACCAAAAACATTCAGTACTTC
CASSPLAGDTKNIQYF